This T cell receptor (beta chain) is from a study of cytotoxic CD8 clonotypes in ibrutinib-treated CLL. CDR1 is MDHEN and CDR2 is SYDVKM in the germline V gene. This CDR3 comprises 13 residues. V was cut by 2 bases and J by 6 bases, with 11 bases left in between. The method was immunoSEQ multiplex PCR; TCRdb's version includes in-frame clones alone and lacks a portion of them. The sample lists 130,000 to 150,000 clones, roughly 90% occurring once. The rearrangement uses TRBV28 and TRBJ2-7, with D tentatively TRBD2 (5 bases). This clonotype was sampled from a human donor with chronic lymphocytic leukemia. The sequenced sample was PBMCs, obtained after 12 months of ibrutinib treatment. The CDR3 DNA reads TGTGCCAGCAGTTTAATCTCTAGCTCCGAGCAGTACTTC. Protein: CASSLISSSEQYF.